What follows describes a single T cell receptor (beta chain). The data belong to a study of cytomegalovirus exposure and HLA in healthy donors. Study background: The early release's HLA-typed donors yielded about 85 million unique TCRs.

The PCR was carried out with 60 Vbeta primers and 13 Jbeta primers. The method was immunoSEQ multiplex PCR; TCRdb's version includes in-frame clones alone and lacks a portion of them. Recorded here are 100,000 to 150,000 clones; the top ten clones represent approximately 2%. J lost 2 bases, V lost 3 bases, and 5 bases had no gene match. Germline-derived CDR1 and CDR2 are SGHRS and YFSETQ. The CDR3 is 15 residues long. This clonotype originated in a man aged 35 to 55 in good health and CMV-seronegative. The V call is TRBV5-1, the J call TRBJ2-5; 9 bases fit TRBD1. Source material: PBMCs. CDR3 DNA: TGCGCCAGCAGCTATACAGGGGGCGGACAAGAGACCCAGTACTTC. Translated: CASSYTGGGQETQYF.